This paragraph reports one T cell receptor beta chain. Its antigen is currently unknown. The CDR3 runs 15 residues. Trimming removed 7 bases at V and 3 bases at J, with 18 bases between. Germline lookup yields CDR1 MNHEY and CDR2 SMNVEV (reference sequence). This record belongs to a study of cytomegalovirus exposure and HLA in healthy donors. Study conclusions and caveats: TCR beta V- and J-gene trimming, according to a later analysis, was linked to a missense DCLRE1C variant.

PCR employed 60 Vbeta and 13 Jbeta primers. Assay: immunoSEQ multiplex PCR; the TCRdb copy retains only in-frame clones and omits some. Of 64,000 or so clones in the sample, over 75% were seen once. Specimen: PBMCs. The chain links TRBV27 to TRBJ1-1; the D gene is possibly TRBD1 (6 bases). The source is a female donor in good health and CMV-seronegative. The CDR3, as DNA: TGTGCCAGCACCCCTTTGGCCAGGGGTGACACTGAAGCTTTCTTT. This codes for CASTPLARGDTEAFF.